Included here is one T cell receptor beta chain sequence, with context. What it binds is unknown. The sample belongs to a study of OX40 agonist ivuxolimab in advanced cancers. Study context: With a range of about 23 to 85, age averaged approximately 55 years, and around 80% were male. Three patients, one with hepatocellular carcinoma and two with cutaneous melanoma, responded partially. Study-wide findings and caveats: Antigen specificity was not determined for the expanded peripheral T cells. Also present in some nonresponders was a low level of normalized T-cell clonal expansion.

The method was immunoSEQ multiplex PCR; TCRdb's version includes in-frame clones alone and lacks a portion of them. Seen here are tens of thousands of clones, roughly nine tenths observed once, and the top ten hold about 1%. Deletions cut 0 bases from V and 5 bases from J, with 7 bases between. This CDR3 has 13 residues. CDR1 is LGHNA and CDR2 is YNFKEQ in the germline V gene. Sequencing used CD4+ or CD8+ T cells sorted from blood, obtained in a trial of the OX40 agonist ivuxolimab. The chain links TRBV4-2 to TRBJ2-5; D is ambiguous. This sequence originates from an adult with an advanced solid tumor such as melanoma, head and neck, liver or kidney cancer. The CDR3 DNA sequence: TGTGCCAGCAGCCAAGATGTCAGGGAGACCCAGTACTTC. Translation: CASSQDVRETQYF.